One and the same sample provided the 16 T cell receptor beta chains below, sequenced in a study of regulatory T cells in long-lasting Graves disease. Investigators prepared the TCR beta libraries by applying iRepertoire HTBI primers and Arm-PCR of CDR3 regions. In TCRdb, the multiplex PCR reads were re-called with MiXCR into one record per CDR3 protein. The table includes 500,000 or so distinct CDR3 sequences, about 16% detected once. Time point indicated: newly diagnosed GD, antithyroid drugs for less than 3 months. RNA extracted from PBMCs served as the sequencing template. This sample also appeared in a second study, on T cells in Graves' hyperthyroidism and ophthalmopathy.

The sample consisted of peripheral blood mononuclear cells (PBMCs), taken at new diagnosis, from a patient treated with antithyroid drugs. All receptors derive from a woman aged 35-65 years with Graves disease.

This chain links TRBV2 with TRBJ1-6, with unresolved D. V gave up 2 bases and J gave up 2 bases, with 10 bases separating them. The CDR3 covers 16 residues. Germline V gives CDR1 SNHLY, CDR2 FYNNEI. The CDR3 here is CASSEKRSTYNSPLHF. CDR3 sequence (DNA): TGTGCCAGCAGTGAAAAAAGGAGCACCTATAATTCACCCCTCCACTTT.

This clonotype was detected ten times or more. The V call is TRBV4-1, the J call TRBJ2-3, with D possibly matching TRBD1 (5 bases). Trimming removed 8 bases from V and 0 bases from J, with 12 bases in between. Germline V CDR1 and CDR2: MGHRA, YSYEKL. The CDR3 spans 14 residues. CDR3 protein: CASAIGASTDTQYF. CDR3 DNA sequence: TGCGCCAGCGCGATAGGGGCTAGCACAGATACGCAGTATTTT.

This chain uses TRBV20-1 with TRBJ2-7, with a possible D match to TRBD2 (5 bases). The CDR3 contains 12 residues. Germline V lookup: CDR1 DFQATT, CDR2 SNEGSKA (reference sequence). Trimming took off 6 bases at V and 4 bases at J, with 13 bases between the two ends. This CDR3 is CSAQGPGYEQYF. CDR3 nucleotide sequence: TGCAGTGCCCAAGGACCGGGATACGAGCAGTACTTC.

This clonotype has a handful of counts. The chain couples TRBV18 to TRBJ2-1; D may correspond to TRBD1 or TRBD2 (5 bases each). V lost 5 bases to trimming and J lost 6 bases, with 11 bases between them. Looked up from germline, CDR1 is KGHSH and CDR2 is LQKENI. The CDR3 has 13 residues. CDR3 protein: CASSTGTGNEQFF. CDR3 DNA sequence: TGTGCCAGCTCAACCGGGACGGGCAATGAGCAGTTCTTC.

This rearrangement joins TRBV19 to TRBJ1-5, with 11 bases lining up with TRBD1. This CDR3 is built from 14 residues. CDR1 and CDR2 from the germline V gene are LNHDA and SQIVND (reference sequence). Trimming took 6 bases from V and 9 from J; bases not matched to a gene: 7. The CDR3 region has the DNA TGTGCCAGTAGCCTTGGACAGGGGGCAGGGCCCCAGCATTTT. Its protein product is CASSLGQGAGPQHF.

The sample holds many counts of this clonotype. This chain uses TRBV7-3 with TRBJ2-1, with D tentatively TRBD2 (6 bases). CDR3 size: 13 residues. V lost 1 base and J lost 13, with 14 bases in between. Germline lookup yields CDR1 SGHTA and CDR2 FQGTGA. Here the CDR3 DNA reads TGTGCCAGCAGCTTAAAGTCCGGGGGTGCACAGTTCTTC. This sequence encodes CASSLKSGGAQFF. Full variable domain (outside the CDR3, taken from reference TRBV7-3 and TRBJ2-1): GAGVSQTPSNKVTEKGKYVELRCDPISGHTALYWYRQSLGQGPEFLIYFQGTGAADDSGLPNDRFFAVRPEGSVSTLKIQRTERGDSAVYLCASSLKSGGAQFFGPGTRLTVL.

V gene TRBV2 combines with J gene TRBJ2-5, with D perhaps matching TRBD2 (6 bases). Germline CDR1 reads SNHLY; CDR2 reads FYNNEI. CDR3 length: 16 amino acids. Trimming removed 7 bases at V and 7 bases at J, with 25 bases between. CDR3 nucleotide sequence: TGTGCCAGCATAAACGGTCGGGGGTACGCCGGATGGACCCAGTACTTC. Encoded protein: CASINGRGYAGWTQYF.

The chain carries TRBV9 and TRBJ2-3; weak D call: TRBD1 (5 bases). CDR1 is SGDLS, CDR2 YYNGEE, per germline. This CDR3 region has 16 residues. V was pared by 0 bases and J by 4 bases, with 15 bases between. CDR3 protein: CASSVARQGTADTQYF. As DNA, the CDR3 is TGTGCCAGCAGCGTAGCTAGGCAGGGAACTGCAGATACGCAGTATTTT.

This clonotype came up many times. The chain recombines TRBV27 with TRBJ2-3, with 10 bases matching TRBD2. The CDR3 length is 13 residues. Germline V gene data show CDR1 as MNHEY and CDR2 as SMNVEV (reference sequence). J gave up 6 bases and V 7 bases, and 4 bases lay outside the gene matches. CDR3 residues: CASTLAGADTQYF. CDR3 coding DNA: TGTGCCAGCACCCTAGCGGGGGCGGATACGCAGTATTTT.

The rearrangement uses TRBV5-1 and TRBJ1-3; D call uncertain. Germline CDR1 SGHRS, CDR2 YFSETQ. This CDR3 spans 17 amino acids. Trimming stripped 0 bases from V and 0 bases from J, with 13 bases between. The CDR3 nucleotides read TGCGCCAGCAGCTTGGGATTGACCCCGACCTCTGGAAACACCATATATTTT. This sequence encodes CASSLGLTPTSGNTIYF.

This clonotype has just a few counts. The chain recombines TRBV5-6 with TRBJ2-1, with 7 bases that match TRBD1. This CDR3 has 15 residues. The V gene end was trimmed by 3 bases and the J gene end by 4 bases; junction bases not matched to a gene: 7. Germline V gives CDR1 SGHDT, CDR2 YYEEEE. As DNA, the CDR3 is TGTGCCAGCAGCTACTGGGACAGCCTTTACAATGAGCAGTTCTTC. This translates into CASSYWDSLYNEQFF. Together with reference TRBV5-6 and TRBJ2-1, the CDR3 gives the full variable domain: DAGVTQSPTHLIKTRGQQVTLRCSPKSGHDTVSWYQQALGQGPQFIFQYYEEEERQRGNFPDRFSGHQFPNYSSELNVNALLLGDSALYLCASSYWDSLYNEQFFGPGTRLTVL.

This chain joins TRBV12-3 or TRBV12-4 and TRBJ2-5; D possibly uses TRBD1 or TRBD2 (6 bases each). This CDR3 has 14 amino acids. Trimming shortened V by 4 bases and J by 1 base, and 10 bases separated the two germline ends. Here the CDR3 DNA reads TGTGCCAGCAGTTGGAGGGGGGTCCAAGAGACCCAGTACTTC. It is translated as CASSWRGVQETQYF.

This clonotype has a handful of counts. The V gene is TRBV10-3, the J gene TRBJ1-2; 10 nucleotides line up with TRBD1. Per the germline V gene, CDR1 is ENHRY and CDR2 is SYGVKD. V trimming: 2 bases; J trimming: 4 bases; junction bases outside the gene matches: 7. The CDR3 loop spans 16 amino acids. The CDR3 DNA follows: TGTGCCATCAGTGAGACACCCGGGACAGGGGCCTATGGCTACACCTTC. It codes for CAISETPGTGAYGYTF.

A remark on this clonotype: With only one base between it and a far larger clone, this is likely a read error. This chain uses TRBV6-2 or TRBV6-3 with TRBJ1-6, with 9 bases lining up with TRBD1. This CDR3 spans 13 amino acids. The V gene's germline CDR1 is MNHEY and CDR2 SVGEGT. Written as DNA, the CDR3 is TGTGCCAGCAGTCGGGACAGGGATTCACTCCTCCACTTT. This sequence encodes CASSRDRDSLLHF.

The CDR3 sequence: CSARDAGGGGNTIYF. In DNA, the CDR3 is TGCAGTGCTAGAGATGCGGGGGGTGGCGGAAACACCATATATTTT. This chain joins TRBV20-1 and TRBJ1-3; D may be TRBD1 (5 bases). CDR3 length: 15 residues. V was pared by 0 bases and J by 4 bases, with 13 bases between. The germline V gene encodes CDR1 DFQATT and CDR2 SNEGSKA (reference sequence).

The chain carries TRBV5-1 and TRBJ1-2; 7 nucleotides line up with TRBD1. Germline assignment: CDR1 SGHRS and CDR2 YFSETQ. J gave up 2 bases and V 0 bases, and 4 bases lay outside the gene matches. CDR3 length: 15 amino acids. The CDR3 nucleotides are TGCGCCAGCAGCTTGGTTCCAGGGGGAAACTATGGCTACACCTTC. This translates into CASSLVPGGNYGYTF.